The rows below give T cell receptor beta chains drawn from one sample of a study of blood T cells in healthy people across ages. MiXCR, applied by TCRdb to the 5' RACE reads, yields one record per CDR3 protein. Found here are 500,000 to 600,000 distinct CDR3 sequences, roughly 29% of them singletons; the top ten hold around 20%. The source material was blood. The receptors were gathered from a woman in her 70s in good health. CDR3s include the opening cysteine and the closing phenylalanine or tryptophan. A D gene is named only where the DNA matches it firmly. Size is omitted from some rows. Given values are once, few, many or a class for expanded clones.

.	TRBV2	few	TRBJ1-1	CASSLRVTANTEAFF	TGTGCCAGCAGTCTCAGGGTAACGGCGAACACTGAAGCTTTCTTT
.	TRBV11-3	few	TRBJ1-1	CASSAHMNTEAFF	TGTGCCAGCAGCGCGCATATGAACACTGAAGCTTTCTTT
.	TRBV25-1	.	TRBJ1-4	CASRDPGANNEKLFF	TGTGCCTCCCGCGACCCAGGGGCCAATAATGAAAAACTGTTTTTT
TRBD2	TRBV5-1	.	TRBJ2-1	CASSLGSLSGTSGRNEQFF	TGCGCCAGCAGCTTGGGATCCTTGTCCGGGACTAGCGGGAGAAATGAGCAGTTCTTC
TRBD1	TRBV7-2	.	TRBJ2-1	CASSLANRGYNEQFF	TGTGCCAGCAGCTTAGCGAACAGGGGGTACAATGAGCAGTTCTTC
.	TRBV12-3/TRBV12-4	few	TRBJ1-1	CASKVRTEAFF	TGTGCCAGCAAAGTGAGGACTGAAGCTTTCTTT
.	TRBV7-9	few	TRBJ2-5	CASSPGRVAPVTQYF	TGTGCCAGCAGCCCCGGCCGCGTGGCGCCAGTGACCCAGTACTTC
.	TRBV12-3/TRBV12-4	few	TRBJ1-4	CASTQPGVPEKLFF	TGTGCCAGCACCCAACCGGGAGTCCCTGAAAAACTGTTTTTT
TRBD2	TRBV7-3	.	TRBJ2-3	CASSPGLASDTQYF	TGTGCCAGCAGCCCGGGACTAGCGTCAGATACGCAGTATTTT
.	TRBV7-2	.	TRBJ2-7	CASSLGQTKYHDEQYF	TGTGCCAGCAGCTTAGGACAGACAAAATACCATGACGAGCAGTACTTC
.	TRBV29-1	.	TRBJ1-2	CSVERGAESYGYTF	TGCAGCGTTGAGAGGGGGGCGGAATCCTATGGCTACACCTTC
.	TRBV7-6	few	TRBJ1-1	CASSPNTGMNTEAFF	TGTGCCAGCAGCCCGAATACAGGCATGAACACTGAAGCTTTCTTT
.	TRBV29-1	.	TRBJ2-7	CSVAEGGDEQYF	TGCAGCGTAGCGGAGGGCGGGGACGAGCAGTACTTC
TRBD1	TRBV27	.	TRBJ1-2	CASSSYGTGGALYGYTF	TGTGCCAGCAGTTCCTACGGGACAGGGGGGGCACTCTATGGCTACACCTTC
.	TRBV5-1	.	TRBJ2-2	CASSLVAGTGTGELFF	TGCGCCAGCAGCTTGGTCGCGGGTACCGGCACCGGGGAGCTGTTTTTT
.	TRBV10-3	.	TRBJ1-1	CAISESSGDTEAFF	TGTGCCATCAGTGAGTCATCAGGGGACACTGAAGCTTTCTTT
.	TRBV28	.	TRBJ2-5	CASSLSTGQSETQYF	TGTGCCAGCAGTTTATCTACAGGCCAAAGTGAGACCCAGTACTTC
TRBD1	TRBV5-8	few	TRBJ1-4	CASSFQGARNEKLFF	TGTGCCAGCAGCTTTCAGGGGGCGCGTAATGAAAAACTGTTTTTT
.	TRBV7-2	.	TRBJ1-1	CASSQSTGNTEAFF	TGTGCCAGCAGCCAATCGACGGGGAACACTGAAGCTTTCTTT
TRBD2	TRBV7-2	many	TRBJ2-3	CASSLGAGTDTQYF	TGTGCCAGCAGCTTAGGAGCGGGGACAGATACGCAGTATTTT
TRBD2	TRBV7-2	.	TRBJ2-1	CASSRVGTSGISSYNEQSF	TGTGCCAGCAGCCGGGTCGGGACTAGCGGGATCTCCTCCTACAATGAGCAGTCCTTC
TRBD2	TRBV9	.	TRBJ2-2	CASSVDLGGARDTGELFF	TGTGCCAGCAGCGTAGATCTCGGGGGGGCGCGTGACACCGGGGAGCTGTTTTTT
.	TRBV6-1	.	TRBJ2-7	CASSEAYTGNEQYF	TGTGCCAGCAGTGAAGCCTATACAGGGAACGAGCAGTACTTC
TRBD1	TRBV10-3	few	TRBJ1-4	CAISMRQGTNEELFF	TGTGCCATCAGTATGAGACAGGGCACTAATGAAGAACTGTTTTTT
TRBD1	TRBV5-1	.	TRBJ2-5	CASRGQGNRETQYF	TGCGCCAGCAGGGGACAGGGGAATAGAGAGACCCAGTACTTC
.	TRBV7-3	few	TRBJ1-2	CTSSLSPGTYGYTF	TGTACCAGCAGCTTAAGTCCAGGGACCTATGGCTACACCTTC
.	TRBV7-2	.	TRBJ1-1	CASSLKLANTEAFF	TGTGCCAGCAGCTTAAAACTGGCGAACACTGAAGCTTTCTTT
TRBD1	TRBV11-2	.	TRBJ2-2	CASTRTGGTGGELFF	TGTGCCAGCACCCGGACAGGGGGCACGGGCGGGGAGCTGTTTTTT
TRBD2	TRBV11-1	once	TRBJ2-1	CASSSLAAQYNEQFF	TGTGCCAGCAGCTCTCTAGCGGCCCAATACAATGAGCAGTTCTTC
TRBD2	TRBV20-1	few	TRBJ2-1	CSAIELAGSLQFF	TGCAGTGCCATCGAACTAGCGGGGTCTTTGCAGTTCTTC
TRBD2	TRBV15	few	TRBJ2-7	CATSRAGTRGTYEQYF	TGTGCCACCAGCAGAGCCGGGACTAGGGGGACCTACGAGCAGTACTTC
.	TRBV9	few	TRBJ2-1	CASSPPLGVGGNEQFF	TGTGCCAGCAGCCCCCCCCTAGGAGTGGGTGGTAATGAGCAGTTCTTC
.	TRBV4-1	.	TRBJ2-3	CASRPRGVPTDTQYF	TGCGCCAGCAGACCTCGCGGAGTCCCCACAGATACGCAGTATTTT
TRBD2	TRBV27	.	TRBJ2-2	CASAKTSAGNTGELFF	TGTGCCAGCGCTAAGACTAGCGCCGGGAACACCGGGGAGCTGTTTTTT
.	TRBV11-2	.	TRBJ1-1	CARSLRISNTEAFF	TGTGCCAGAAGCTTAAGGATCAGCAACACTGAAGCTTTCTTT